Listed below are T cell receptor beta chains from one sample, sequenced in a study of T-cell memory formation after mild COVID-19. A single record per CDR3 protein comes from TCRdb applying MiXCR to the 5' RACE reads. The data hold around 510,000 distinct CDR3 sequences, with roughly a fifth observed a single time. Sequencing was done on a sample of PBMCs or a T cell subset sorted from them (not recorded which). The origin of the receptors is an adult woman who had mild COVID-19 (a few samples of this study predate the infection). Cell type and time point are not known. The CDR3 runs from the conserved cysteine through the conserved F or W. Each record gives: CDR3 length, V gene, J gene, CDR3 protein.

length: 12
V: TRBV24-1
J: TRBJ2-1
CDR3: CATEDSYNEQFF

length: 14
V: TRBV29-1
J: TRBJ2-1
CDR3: CSVDGGNSYNEQFF

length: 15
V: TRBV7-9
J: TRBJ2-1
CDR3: CASSLALVSYNEQFF

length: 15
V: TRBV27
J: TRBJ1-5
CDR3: CASSFRGYSNQPQHF

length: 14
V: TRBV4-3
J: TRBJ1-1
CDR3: CASSQAQGFTEAFF

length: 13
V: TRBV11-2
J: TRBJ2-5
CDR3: CASSQRREETQYF

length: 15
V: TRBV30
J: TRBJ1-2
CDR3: CAWSVILGLLVDYTF

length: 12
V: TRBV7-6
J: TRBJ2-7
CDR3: CASSLGGGAQYF

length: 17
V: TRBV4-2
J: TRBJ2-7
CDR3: CASSQDMGGSRSYEQYF

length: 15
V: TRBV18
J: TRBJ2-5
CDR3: CASSPPTGYQETQYF

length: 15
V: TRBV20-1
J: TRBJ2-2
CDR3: CSARNPGQYTGELFF

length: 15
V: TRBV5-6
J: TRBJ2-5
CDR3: CASSLIAGGIETQYF

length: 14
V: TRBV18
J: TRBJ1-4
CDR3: CASSERQGGEKLFF

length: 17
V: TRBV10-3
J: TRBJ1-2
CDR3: CAISALFTPGTDYGYTF

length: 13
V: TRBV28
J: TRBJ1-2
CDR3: CASSLQDSYGYTF

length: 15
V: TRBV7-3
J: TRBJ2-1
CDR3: CASSSSAGVRNEQFF

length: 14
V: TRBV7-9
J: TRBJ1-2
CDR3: CASSLEGGSDGYTF

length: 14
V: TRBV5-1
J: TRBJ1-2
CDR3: CASSLDTGAGGYTF

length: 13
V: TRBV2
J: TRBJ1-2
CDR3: CASSASDPRGYTF

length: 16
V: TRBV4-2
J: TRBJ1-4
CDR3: CASSQTTGKGDEKLFF

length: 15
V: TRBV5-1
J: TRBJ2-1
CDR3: CASSISGGPEHEQFF

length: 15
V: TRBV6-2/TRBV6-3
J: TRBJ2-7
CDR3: CASSYPLAPTYEQYF

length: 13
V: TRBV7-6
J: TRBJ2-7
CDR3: CASSLGPPAEQYF

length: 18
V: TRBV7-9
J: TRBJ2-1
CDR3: CASSPGPLAGVYSGEQFF

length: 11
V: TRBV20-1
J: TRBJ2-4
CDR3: CSARGIGYQYF

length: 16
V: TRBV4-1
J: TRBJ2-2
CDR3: CASSQEIVARTGELFF